The present entry profiles one T cell receptor beta chain with its context. This CDR3 has 14 amino acids. Germline V gives CDR1 WSHSY, CDR2 SAAADI. The V and J ends lost 1 base and 6 bases respectively, with 9 bases between them. This sample was included in a study of T cell changes during pregnancy in multiple sclerosis. Only in-frame clones appear in the TCRdb table, and some are missing; sequencing was by immunoSEQ multiplex PCR. The profile shows tens of thousands of clones, 75% to 90% of them singletons. This material consisted of peripheral blood, taken before pregnancy. This rearrangement joins TRBV10-2 to TRBJ2-2, with D tentatively TRBD2 (6 bases). The clonotype originates from a female donor with multiple sclerosis, enrolled in a pregnancy study. The CDR3: CASSELGRPGELFF. In DNA form, the CDR3 reads TGCGCCAGCAGTGAGTTGGGGAGGCCCGGGGAGCTGTTTTTT.